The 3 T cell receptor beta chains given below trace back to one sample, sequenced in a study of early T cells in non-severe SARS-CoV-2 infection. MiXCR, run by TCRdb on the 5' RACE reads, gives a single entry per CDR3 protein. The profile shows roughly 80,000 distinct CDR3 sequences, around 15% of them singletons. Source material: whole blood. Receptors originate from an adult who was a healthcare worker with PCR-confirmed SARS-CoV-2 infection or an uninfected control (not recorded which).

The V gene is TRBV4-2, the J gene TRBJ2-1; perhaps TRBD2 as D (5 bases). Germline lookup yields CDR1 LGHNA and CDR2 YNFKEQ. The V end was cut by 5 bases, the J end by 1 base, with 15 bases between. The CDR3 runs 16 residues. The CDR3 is CASSVPASGSYNEQFF. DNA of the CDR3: TGTGCCAGCAGCGTGCCTGCCAGCGGATCCTACAATGAGCAGTTCTTC.

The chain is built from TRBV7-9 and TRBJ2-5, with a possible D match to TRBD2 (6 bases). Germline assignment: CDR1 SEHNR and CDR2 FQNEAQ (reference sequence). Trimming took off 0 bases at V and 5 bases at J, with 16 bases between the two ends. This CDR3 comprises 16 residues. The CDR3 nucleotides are TGTGCCAGCAGCTTAGCTGGACGCCCTCGGGGGGAGACCCAGTACTTC. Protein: CASSLAGRPRGETQYF.

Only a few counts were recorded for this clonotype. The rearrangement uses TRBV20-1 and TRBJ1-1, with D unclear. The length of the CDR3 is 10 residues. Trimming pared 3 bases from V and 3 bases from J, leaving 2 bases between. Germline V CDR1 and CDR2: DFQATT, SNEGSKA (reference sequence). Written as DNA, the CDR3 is TGCAGTGCTAGCTACACTGAAGCTTTCTTT. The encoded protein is CSASYTEAFF.